The 12 T cell receptor beta chains reported below all come from one sample, sequenced in a study of regulatory T cells in long-lasting Graves disease. Described time point: newly diagnosed GD, antithyroid drugs for less than 3 months. There was RNA extracted from PBMCs, and the TCR library was made from it. In building TCR beta libraries, iRepertoire HTBI primers were used together with Arm-PCR of CDR3 regions. TCRdb reprocessed the multiplex PCR reads via MiXCR and lists one record per CDR3 protein. The data hold 560,000 or so distinct CDR3 sequences, with around 16% observed a single time. The same data also went into a second study, on T cells in Graves' hyperthyroidism and ophthalmopathy.

Sequencing was performed on peripheral blood mononuclear cells (PBMCs), taken at new diagnosis, from a patient treated with antithyroid drugs. These receptors were taken from a man aged 18-30 years with Graves disease.

In its sample, this clonotype was seen many times. This chain connects TRBV12-3 or TRBV12-4 to TRBJ2-1, with a tentative D call TRBD2 (5 bases). Trimming left V 0 bases short and J 15 bases short, with 15 bases between. This CDR3 has 13 amino acids. The CDR3 loop is CASSLASSRDRFF. CDR3 bases: TGTGCCAGCAGTTTAGCGAGTTCGAGGGATCGGTTCTTC.

At least ten counts were recorded for this clonotype. The rearrangement links TRBV5-1 to TRBJ2-1; D may be TRBD1 (5 bases). The CDR3 has 15 residues. Germline V lookup: CDR1 SGHRS, CDR2 YFSETQ. Trimming removed 0 bases from V and 6 bases from J, with 13 bases in between. The CDR3 DNA reads as TGCGCCAGCAGCTTGGATGGGGCTCGGTCCAATGAGCAGTTCTTC. Translation gives CASSLDGARSNEQFF.

This clonotype has only a few counts. In nucleotides, the CDR3 is TGTGCCAGCATTAGTGGCCGAGGGAATTCACCCCTCCACTTT. Translated, it gives CASISGRGNSPLHF. V is TRBV2 and J is TRBJ1-6; D unresolved. The CDR3 is 14 residues long. Germline V CDR1 and CDR2: SNHLY, FYNNEI. V lost 7 bases and J lost 7, with 14 bases in between.

This clonotype was counted ten times or more. The chain links TRBV12-3 or TRBV12-4 to TRBJ2-7; the D gene is possibly TRBD1 (6 bases). The length of the CDR3 is 13 residues. V lost 7 bases, J lost 1 base, and 11 bases lay in between. CDR3 sequence: CASTRQESYEQYF. The DNA for the CDR3 is TGTGCCAGCACCCGACAGGAGTCCTACGAGCAGTACTTC.

Points on this clonotype: A junction boundary mismatches the germline segment, possibly from a read error. The rearrangement links TRBV2 to TRBJ2-7, with 7 positions matching TRBD1. The CDR3 totals 17 residues. Germline loops: CDR1 SNHLY, CDR2 FYNNEI. CDR3 loop: CASREDTYRGNSYEQYF. CDR3 DNA: TGTGCCAGCAGGGAAGATACCTACAGGGGAAACTCCTACGAGCAGTACTTC.

This chain links TRBV24-1 with TRBJ2-3; TRBD2 matches at 13 bases. Trimming took 5 bases from V and 3 from J; bases not matched to a gene: 7. This CDR3 has 17 residues. Per germline, CDR1 KGHDR and CDR2 SFDVKD. The CDR3 spells CATSVRTSGRGTDTQYF. The CDR3 DNA follows: TGTGCCACCAGTGTCCGGACTAGCGGGAGAGGAACAGATACGCAGTATTTT.

This clonotype came up many times. The V gene is TRBV6-2 or TRBV6-3, the J gene TRBJ2-3, with D perhaps TRBD2 (5 bases). The CDR3 totals 14 residues. Trimming left V 6 bases short and J 3 bases short, with 13 bases between. CDR1 is MNHEY and CDR2 is SVGEGT in the germline V gene. CDR3 in amino acids: CASRDFKWTDTQYF. CDR3 coding DNA: TGTGCCAGCAGGGACTTCAAGTGGACAGATACGCAGTATTTT.

This clonotype was seen a handful of times. The CDR3 loop reads CAVAPWRDTYEQYF. In DNA, the CDR3 is TGTGCCGTGGCACCCTGGCGGGACACCTACGAGCAGTACTTC. The rearrangement uses TRBV7-9 and TRBJ2-7; D is tentatively TRBD1 or TRBD2 (6 bases each). The V gene's germline CDR1 is SEHNR and CDR2 FQNEAQ (reference sequence). V lost 11 bases to trimming and J lost 2 bases, with 19 bases between them. The length of the CDR3 is 14 residues.

In this sample, this clonotype turned up many times. The chain joins TRBV5-5 to TRBJ1-1; the D is unclear. The germline gives CDR1 SGHKS, CDR2 YYEKEE (reference sequence). This CDR3 is 13 amino acids long. Trimming shortened V by 7 bases and J by 0 bases, and 10 bases separated the two germline ends. CDR3 protein: CASRMGMNTEAFF. CDR3 DNA: TGTGCCAGCCGAATGGGGATGAACACTGAAGCTTTCTTT.

V is TRBV7-9 and J is TRBJ2-5; D might be TRBD1 (6 bases). The CDR3 is 15 residues long. Germline assignment: CDR1 SEHNR and CDR2 FQNEAQ (reference sequence). Trimming took 5 bases from V and 5 from J, leaving 18 bases between them. The CDR3 DNA sequence: TGTGCCAGCAGCATCCTGACAGGCCTGCGGGAGACCCAGTACTTC. This translates into CASSILTGLRETQYF.

CDR3: CSAPSWQGGLYEQYF. In DNA form, the CDR3 reads TGCAGTGCTCCAAGCTGGCAGGGCGGACTCTACGAGCAGTACTTC. The chain is built from TRBV20-1 and TRBJ2-7; D assignment may be TRBD1 or TRBD2 (5 bases each). V dropped 5 bases and J dropped 3 bases, with 20 bases sitting between them. Per germline, CDR1 DFQATT and CDR2 SNEGSKA (reference sequence). The CDR3 covers 15 residues.

The CDR3 region has the DNA TGCAGCGTTGGATCCCCCGGACGGTCAAACATTCAGTACTTC. As protein: CSVGSPGRSNIQYF. The chain links TRBV29-1 to TRBJ2-4; D not certain. The CDR3 runs 14 residues. Germline V CDR1 and CDR2: SQVTM, ANQGSEA. The V gene lost 4 bases and the J gene lost 6 bases, with 16 bases spanning the gap. Full variable domain (remainder filled in from reference TRBV29-1 and TRBJ2-4): SAVISQKPSRDICQRGTSLTIQCQVDSQVTMMFWYRQQPGQSLTLIATANQGSEATYESGFVIDKFPISRPNLTFSTLTVSNMSPEDSSIYLCSVGSPGRSNIQYFGAGTRLSVL.